This T cell receptor (beta chain) was profiled in a study of blood T cell repertoires in COVID-19. Clones were read by immunoSEQ multiplex PCR, and TCRdb kept only the in-frame ones, dropping some. The table has fewer than 300,000 clones, about 89% seen once; the top ten hold around a tenth. The V gene's germline CDR1 is SGDLS and CDR2 YYNGEE. The V and J ends lost 4 bases and 5 bases, in that order; junction bases with no gene match: 9. CDR3 size: 16 residues. The sample comprised peripheral blood. This rearrangement joins TRBV9 to TRBJ1-1; 12 nucleotides match TRBD1. The receptor's source is a man aged 40-49 years who had recovered from COVID-19. In DNA form, the CDR3 reads TGTGCCAGCAGCTTTGGGACAGGGGGCATGGTAACTGAAGCTTTCTTT. This encodes CASSFGTGGMVTEAFF. The full variable domain, with the rest looked up from reference TRBV9 and TRBJ1-1, is DSGVTQTPKHLITATGQRVTLRCSPRSGDLSVYWYQQSLDQGLQFLIQYYNGEERAKGNILERFSAQQFPDLHSELNLSSLELGDSALYFCASSFGTGGMVTEAFFGQGTRLTVV.